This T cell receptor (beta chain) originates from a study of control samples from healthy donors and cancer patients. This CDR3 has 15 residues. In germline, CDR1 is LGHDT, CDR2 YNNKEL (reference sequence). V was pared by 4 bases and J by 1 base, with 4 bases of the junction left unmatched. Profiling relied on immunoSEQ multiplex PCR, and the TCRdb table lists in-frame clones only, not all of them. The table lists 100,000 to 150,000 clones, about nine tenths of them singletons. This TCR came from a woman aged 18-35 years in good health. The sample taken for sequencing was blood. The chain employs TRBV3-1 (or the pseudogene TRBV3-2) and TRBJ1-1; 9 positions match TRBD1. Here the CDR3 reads CASSPRTGENTEAFF. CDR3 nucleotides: TGTGCCAGCAGCCCAAGGACAGGGGAGAACACTGAAGCTTTCTTT.